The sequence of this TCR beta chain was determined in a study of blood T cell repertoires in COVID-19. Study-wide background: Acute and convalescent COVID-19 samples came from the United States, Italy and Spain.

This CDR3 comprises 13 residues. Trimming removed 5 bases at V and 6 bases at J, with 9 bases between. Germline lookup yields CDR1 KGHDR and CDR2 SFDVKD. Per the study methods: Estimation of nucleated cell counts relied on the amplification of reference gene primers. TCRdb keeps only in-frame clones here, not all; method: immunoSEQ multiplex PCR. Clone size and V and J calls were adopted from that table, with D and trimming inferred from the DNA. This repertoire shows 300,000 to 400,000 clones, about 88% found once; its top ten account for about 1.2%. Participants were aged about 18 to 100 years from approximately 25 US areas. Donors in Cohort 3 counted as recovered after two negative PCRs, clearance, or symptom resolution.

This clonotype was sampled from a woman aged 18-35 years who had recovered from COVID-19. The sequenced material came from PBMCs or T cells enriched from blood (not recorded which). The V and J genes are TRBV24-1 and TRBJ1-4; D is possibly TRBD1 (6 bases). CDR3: CATSGSGDEKLFF. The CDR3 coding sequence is TGTGCCACCAGTGGGTCAGGGGATGAAAAACTGTTTTTT.